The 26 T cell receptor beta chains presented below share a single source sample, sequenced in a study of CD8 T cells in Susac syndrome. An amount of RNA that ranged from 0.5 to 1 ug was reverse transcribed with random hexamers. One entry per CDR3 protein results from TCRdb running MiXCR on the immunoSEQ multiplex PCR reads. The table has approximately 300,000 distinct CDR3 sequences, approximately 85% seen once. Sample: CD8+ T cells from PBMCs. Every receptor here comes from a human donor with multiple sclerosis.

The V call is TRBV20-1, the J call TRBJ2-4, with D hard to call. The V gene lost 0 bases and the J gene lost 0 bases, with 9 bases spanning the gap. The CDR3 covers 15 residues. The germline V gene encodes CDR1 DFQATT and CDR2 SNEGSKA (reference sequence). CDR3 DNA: TGCAGTGCTAGAGAGGTGGGCTCAGCCAAAAACATTCAGTACTTC. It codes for CSAREVGSAKNIQYF.

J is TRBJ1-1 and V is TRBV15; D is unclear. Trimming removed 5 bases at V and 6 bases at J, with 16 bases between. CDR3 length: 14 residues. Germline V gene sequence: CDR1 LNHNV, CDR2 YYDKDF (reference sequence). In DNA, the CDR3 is TGTGCCACCAGCCAGAGGAGCAGGAATCCTGAAGCTTTCTTT. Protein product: CATSQRSRNPEAFF.

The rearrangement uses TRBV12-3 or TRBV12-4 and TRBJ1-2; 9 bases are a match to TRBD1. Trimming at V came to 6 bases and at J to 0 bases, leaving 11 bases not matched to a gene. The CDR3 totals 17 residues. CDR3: CASSPGTGQTPNYGYTF. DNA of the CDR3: TGTGCCAGCAGCCCCGGGACAGGGCAGACCCCTAACTATGGCTACACCTTC.

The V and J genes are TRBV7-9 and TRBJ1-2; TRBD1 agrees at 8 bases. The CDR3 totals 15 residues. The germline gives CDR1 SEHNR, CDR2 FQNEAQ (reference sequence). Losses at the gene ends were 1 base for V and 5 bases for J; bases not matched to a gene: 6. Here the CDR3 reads CASSLGPTGEYGYTF. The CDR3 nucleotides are TGTGCCAGCAGCTTAGGTCCGACAGGGGAATATGGCTACACCTTC.

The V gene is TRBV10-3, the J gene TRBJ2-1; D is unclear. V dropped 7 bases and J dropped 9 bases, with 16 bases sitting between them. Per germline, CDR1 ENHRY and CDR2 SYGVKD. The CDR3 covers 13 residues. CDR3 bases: TGTGCCATCATCCCGGACGGATTCTTTGAGCAGTTCTTC. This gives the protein CAIIPDGFFEQFF.

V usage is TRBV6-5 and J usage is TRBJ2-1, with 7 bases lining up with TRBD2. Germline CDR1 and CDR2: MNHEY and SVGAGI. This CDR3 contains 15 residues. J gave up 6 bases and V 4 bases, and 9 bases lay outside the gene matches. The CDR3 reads CASSLKGGPFNEQFF. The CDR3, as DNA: TGTGCCAGCAGTTTGAAGGGAGGGCCCTTCAATGAGCAGTTCTTC.

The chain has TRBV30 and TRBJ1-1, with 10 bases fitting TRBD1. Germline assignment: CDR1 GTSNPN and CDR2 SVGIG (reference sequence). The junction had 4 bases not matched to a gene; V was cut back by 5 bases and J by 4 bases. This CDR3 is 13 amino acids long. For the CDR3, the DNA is TGTGCCTGGGGACAGGGGGTGCGCACTGAAGCTTTCTTT. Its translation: CAWGQGVRTEAFF.

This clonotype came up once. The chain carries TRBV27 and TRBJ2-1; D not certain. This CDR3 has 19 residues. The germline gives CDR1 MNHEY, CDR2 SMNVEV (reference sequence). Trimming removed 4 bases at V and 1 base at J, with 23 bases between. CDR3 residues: CASSSASQWVFLSYNEQFF. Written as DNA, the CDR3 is TGTGCCAGCAGTTCTGCTTCCCAGTGGGTCTTTTTGTCCTACAATGAGCAGTTCTTC.

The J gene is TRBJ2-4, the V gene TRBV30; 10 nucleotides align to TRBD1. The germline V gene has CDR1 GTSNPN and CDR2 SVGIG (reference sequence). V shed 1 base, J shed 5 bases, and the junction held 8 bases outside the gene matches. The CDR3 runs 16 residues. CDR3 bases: TGTGCCTGGAGTGGGGGGGACAGGGGTCCCCAAAACATTCAGTACTTC. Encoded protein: CAWSGGDRGPQNIQYF.

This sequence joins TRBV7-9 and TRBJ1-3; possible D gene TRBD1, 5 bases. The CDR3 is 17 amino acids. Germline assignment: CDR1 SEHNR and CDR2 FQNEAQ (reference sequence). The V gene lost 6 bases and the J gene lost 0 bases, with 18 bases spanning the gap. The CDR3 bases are TGTGCCAGCAGACCCATACCCAGGGACTTCTCTGGAAACACCATATATTTT. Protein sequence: CASRPIPRDFSGNTIYF.

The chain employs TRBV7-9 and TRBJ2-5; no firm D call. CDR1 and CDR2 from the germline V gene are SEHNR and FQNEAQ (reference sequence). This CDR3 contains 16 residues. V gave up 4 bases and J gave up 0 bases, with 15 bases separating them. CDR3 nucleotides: TGTGCCAGCAGCTCCATAACTTGGAGATACCAAGAGACCCAGTACTTC. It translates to CASSSITWRYQETQYF.

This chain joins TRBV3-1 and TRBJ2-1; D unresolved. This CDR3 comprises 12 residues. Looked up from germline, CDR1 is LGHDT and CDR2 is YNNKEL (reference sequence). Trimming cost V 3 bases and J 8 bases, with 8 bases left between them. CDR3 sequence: CASSQAMDEQFF. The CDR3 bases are TGTGCCAGCAGCCAGGCTATGGATGAGCAGTTCTTC.

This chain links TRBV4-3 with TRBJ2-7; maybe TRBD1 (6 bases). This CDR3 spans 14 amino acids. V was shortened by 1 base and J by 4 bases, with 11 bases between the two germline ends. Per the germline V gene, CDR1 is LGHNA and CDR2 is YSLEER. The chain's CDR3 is CASSQVTGVYEQYF. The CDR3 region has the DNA TGCGCCAGCAGCCAAGTGACAGGAGTTTACGAGCAGTACTTC.

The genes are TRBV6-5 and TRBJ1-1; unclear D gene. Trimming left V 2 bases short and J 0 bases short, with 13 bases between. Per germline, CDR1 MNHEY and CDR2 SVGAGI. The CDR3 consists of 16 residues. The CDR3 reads CASSYKRIDMNTEAFF. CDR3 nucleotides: TGTGCCAGCAGTTACAAGCGAATCGACATGAACACTGAAGCTTTCTTT.

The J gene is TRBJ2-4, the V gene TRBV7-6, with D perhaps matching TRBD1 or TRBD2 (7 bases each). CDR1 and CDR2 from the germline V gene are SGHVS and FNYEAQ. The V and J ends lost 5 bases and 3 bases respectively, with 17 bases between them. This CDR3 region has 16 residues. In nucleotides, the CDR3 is TGTGCCAGCAGCCATAGGGAGGGGGCCGACAAAAACATTCAGTACTTC. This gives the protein CASSHREGADKNIQYF.

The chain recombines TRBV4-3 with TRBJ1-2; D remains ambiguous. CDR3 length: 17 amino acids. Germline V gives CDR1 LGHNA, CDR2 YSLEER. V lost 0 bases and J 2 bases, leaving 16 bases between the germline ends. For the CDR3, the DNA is TGCGCCAGCAGCCAAGATCCAGAGCCAAACCGGAACTATGGCTACACCTTC. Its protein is CASSQDPEPNRNYGYTF.

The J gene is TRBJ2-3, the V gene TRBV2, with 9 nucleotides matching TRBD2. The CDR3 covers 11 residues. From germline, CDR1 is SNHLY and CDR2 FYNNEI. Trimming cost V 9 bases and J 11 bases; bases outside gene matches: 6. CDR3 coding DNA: TGTGCCAGAGTCGGAGCGGGAGGGCAGTATTTT. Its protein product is CARVGAGGQYF.

CDR3 protein: CATSRARAGHTEAFF. The CDR3 region has the DNA TGTGCCACCAGCAGAGCTCGGGCAGGGCACACTGAAGCTTTCTTT. V and J are TRBV15 and TRBJ1-1, with TRBD1 as a possible D gene (5 bases). The ends were cut back, 1 base at V and 3 bases at J, with 12 bases in the middle. Germline values: CDR1 LNHNV, CDR2 YYDKDF (reference sequence). This CDR3 has 15 residues.

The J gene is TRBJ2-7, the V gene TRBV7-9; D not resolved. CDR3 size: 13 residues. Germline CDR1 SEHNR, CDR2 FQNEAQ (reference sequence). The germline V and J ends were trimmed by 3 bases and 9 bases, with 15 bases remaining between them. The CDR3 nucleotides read TGTGCCAGCAGCTTCTCTCAGAAGGATGGGCAGTACTTC. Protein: CASSFSQKDGQYF.

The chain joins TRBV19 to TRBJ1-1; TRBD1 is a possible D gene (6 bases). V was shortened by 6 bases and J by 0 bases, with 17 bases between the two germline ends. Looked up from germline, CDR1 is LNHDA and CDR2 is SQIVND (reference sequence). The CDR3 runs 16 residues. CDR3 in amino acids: CASRPETGIMNTEAFF. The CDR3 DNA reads TGTGCCAGTAGGCCGGAAACAGGGATCATGAACACTGAAGCTTTCTTT.

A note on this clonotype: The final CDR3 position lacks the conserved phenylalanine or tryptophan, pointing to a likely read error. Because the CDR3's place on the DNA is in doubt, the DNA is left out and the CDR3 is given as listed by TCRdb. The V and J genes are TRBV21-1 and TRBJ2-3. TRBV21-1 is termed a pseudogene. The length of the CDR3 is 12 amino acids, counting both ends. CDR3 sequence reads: CARRGYADTQYL.

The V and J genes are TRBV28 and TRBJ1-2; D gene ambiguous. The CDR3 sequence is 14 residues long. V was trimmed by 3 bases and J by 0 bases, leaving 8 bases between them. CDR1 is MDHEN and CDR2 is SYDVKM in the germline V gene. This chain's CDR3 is CASSFYRANYGYTF. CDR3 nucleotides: TGTGCCAGCAGTTTTTACAGAGCTAACTATGGCTACACCTTC.

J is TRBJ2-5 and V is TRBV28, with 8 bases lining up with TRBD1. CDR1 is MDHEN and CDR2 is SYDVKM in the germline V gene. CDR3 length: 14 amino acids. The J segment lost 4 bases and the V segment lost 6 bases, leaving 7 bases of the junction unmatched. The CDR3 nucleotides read TGTGCCAGCAGAAATGACAGGGGTTTAGAGACCCAGTACTTC. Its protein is CASRNDRGLETQYF.

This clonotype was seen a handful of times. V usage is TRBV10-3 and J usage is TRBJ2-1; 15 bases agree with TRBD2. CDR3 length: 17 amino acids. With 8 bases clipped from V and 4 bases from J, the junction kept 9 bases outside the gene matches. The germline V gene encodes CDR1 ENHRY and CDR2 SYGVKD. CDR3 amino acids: CAILGLAGGRGYNEQFF. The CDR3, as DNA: TGTGCCATCCTGGGACTAGCGGGAGGTCGGGGTTACAATGAGCAGTTCTTC.

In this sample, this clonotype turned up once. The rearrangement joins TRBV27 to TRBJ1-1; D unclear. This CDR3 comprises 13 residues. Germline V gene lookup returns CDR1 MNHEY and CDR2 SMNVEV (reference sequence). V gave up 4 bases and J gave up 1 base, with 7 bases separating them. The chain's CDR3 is CASSYAGNTEAFF. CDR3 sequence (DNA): TGTGCCAGCAGTTACGCGGGGAACACTGAAGCTTTCTTT.

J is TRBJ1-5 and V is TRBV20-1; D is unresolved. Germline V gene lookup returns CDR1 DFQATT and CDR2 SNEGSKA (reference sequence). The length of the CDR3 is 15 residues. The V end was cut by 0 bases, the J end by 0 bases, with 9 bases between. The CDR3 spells CSARELDYSNQPQHF. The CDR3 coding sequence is TGCAGTGCTAGAGAATTAGATTATAGCAATCAGCCCCAGCATTTT.